This T cell receptor beta chain is drawn from a study of blood T cell repertoires in COVID-19. Across the study: T cells, B-cell-depleted T cells, or PBMCs supplied cDNA or gDNA.

Looked up from germline, CDR1 is SGHNT and CDR2 is YYREEE (reference sequence). CDR3 length equals 15 residues. Trimming removed 1 base at V and 0 bases at J, with 9 bases between. Original data processing: Cell counts per sample came from amplifying reference gene primers. Here immunoSEQ multiplex PCR was the method, and the copy in TCRdb shows in-frame clones only, minus some. The V and J calls and clone size come from that table; D and trimming were worked out from the DNA. This sample has about 150,000 clones, with around 87% found just once. The source material was peripheral blood. This TCR was sampled from a man between 45 and 60 years old who had recovered from COVID-19. This rearrangement joins TRBV5-4 to TRBJ2-3; perhaps TRBD2 as D (5 bases). DNA for the CDR3: TGTGCCAGCAGCTTGAGGCTAGCCAGCACAGATACGCAGTATTTT. Its translation is CASSLRLASTDTQYF.